A single sample is the source of the 29 T cell receptor beta chains below, sequenced in a study of regulatory T cells in long-lasting Graves disease. Time point in this sample: newly diagnosed GD, antithyroid drugs for less than 3 months. TCR sequences were obtained from RNA taken from PBMCs. The TCR beta library used iRepertoire HTBI primers with Arm-PCR amplification of CDR3. Via MiXCR, TCRdb re-called the multiplex PCR reads, giving one row per CDR3 protein. Seen here are 440,000 or so distinct CDR3 sequences, about 16% observed once, and the top ten hold around 17%. This sample was also put to use in a study of T cells in Graves' hyperthyroidism and ophthalmopathy.

The sample was peripheral blood mononuclear cells (PBMCs), taken at new diagnosis, from a patient treated with antithyroid drugs. All receptors come from a woman aged 25 to 39 with Graves disease.

This clonotype showed up many times. This sequence joins TRBV24-1 and TRBJ2-7; 11 bases fit TRBD1. J lost 3 bases, V lost 12 bases, and 6 bases had no gene match. The CDR3 is 13 amino acids. The germline V gene encodes CDR1 KGHDR and CDR2 SFDVKD. CDR3 protein: CAVSGTGGYEQYF. In DNA, the CDR3 is TGTGCCGTATCCGGGACAGGGGGCTACGAGCAGTACTTC.

The sample holds many counts of this clonotype. The chain recombines TRBV2 with TRBJ2-5; D uncertain. Germline lookup yields CDR1 SNHLY and CDR2 FYNNEI. Trimming cost V 8 bases and J 2 bases, with 9 bases left between them. The CDR3 has 12 amino acids. This chain's CDR3 is CASRTFQETQYF. The CDR3 nucleotides are TGTGCCAGCCGGACGTTTCAAGAGACCCAGTACTTC. Combining the CDR3 with reference TRBV2 and TRBJ2-5 gives the whole variable domain EPEVTQTPSHQVTQMGQEVILRCVPISNHLYFYWYRQILGQKVEFLVSFYNNEISEKSEIFDDQFSVERPDGSNFTLKIRSTKLEDSAMYFCASRTFQETQYFGPGTRLLVL.

Many counts were recorded for this clonotype. This chain's CDR3 is CASSDSGSPTDTQYF. The CDR3 DNA reads TGTGCCAGCAGTGATAGCGGGAGTCCCACAGATACGCAGTATTTT. The chain combines TRBV2 with TRBJ2-3; TRBD2 agrees at 9 bases. The trim removed 3 bases at V and 2 bases at J, leaving 3 bases unmatched. The germline V gene encodes CDR1 SNHLY and CDR2 FYNNEI. This CDR3 region has 15 residues.

This clonotype was seen ten or more times. The V and J genes are TRBV28 and TRBJ2-3; tentatively, D is TRBD2 (6 bases). Germline lookup yields CDR1 MDHEN and CDR2 SYDVKM. This CDR3 region has 15 residues. V lost 6 bases, J lost 5 bases, and 18 bases lay in between. CDR3 sequence: CASRRGGSGEDTQYF. The CDR3 DNA reads TGTGCCAGCAGGAGAGGAGGGAGTGGGGAAGATACGCAGTATTTT.

This clonotype was detected ten times or more. The CDR3 coding sequence is TGTGCCAGCAGTCCTGGGACTCCTTCCTACAATGAGCAGTTCTTC. Protein: CASSPGTPSYNEQFF. The chain uses TRBV12-3 or TRBV12-4 and TRBJ2-1; D is perhaps TRBD2 (6 bases). This CDR3 is 15 amino acids long. V gave up 5 bases and J gave up 1 base, with 12 bases separating them.

This clonotype has a handful of counts. The gene calls are TRBV30 and TRBJ2-1; D is perhaps TRBD1 (5 bases). Germline CDR1 is GTSNPN and CDR2 is SVGIG (reference sequence). Trimming cost V 5 bases and J 7 bases, with 18 bases left between them. The CDR3 has 14 residues. CDR3 bases: TGTGCCTGGGGTCAGGGCGCCGTTTTTAATGAGCAGTTCTTC. This codes for CAWGQGAVFNEQFF.

The genes are TRBV30 and TRBJ2-1; D uncertain. The CDR3 is made up of 14 amino acids. Trimming took 0 bases from V and 10 from J, leaving 16 bases between them. Germline V gene data show CDR1 as GTSNPN and CDR2 as SVGIG (reference sequence). The CDR3 DNA reads TGTGCCTGGAGTGTGGGGTTCGGGCCCTTAGAGCAGTTCTTC. It codes for CAWSVGFGPLEQFF.

The chain is built from TRBV5-1 and TRBJ2-7; 7 bases fit TRBD2. J was trimmed by 7 bases and V by 3 bases; bases with no gene match: 13. CDR3 length: 15 amino acids. Per germline, CDR1 SGHRS and CDR2 YFSETQ. In nucleotides, the CDR3 is TGCGCCAGCAGCTACCGCGGGGGTGGACCCAATGAGCAGTACTTC. Translation: CASSYRGGGPNEQYF.

This clonotype was seen ten or more times. This chain joins TRBV20-1 and TRBJ2-3; D unclear. This CDR3 comprises 14 residues. V lost 1 base and J lost 2, with 10 bases in between. Germline lookup yields CDR1 DFQATT and CDR2 SNEGSKA (reference sequence). The CDR3 DNA sequence: TGCAGTGCTAGAGGGATCTTTTACACAGATACGCAGTATTTT. Its translation is CSARGIFYTDTQYF.

The table lists this clonotype with many counts. The chain joins TRBV29-1 to TRBJ2-5; TRBD2 matches 9 bases. In germline, CDR1 is SQVTM, CDR2 ANQGSEA. This CDR3 region has 17 residues. V lost 1 base and J lost 4; bases outside the gene matches: 13. The CDR3 DNA reads as TGCAGCGTTGAAGTCCATAGCGGGAGTACCTACCCAGAGACCCAGTACTTC. This encodes CSVEVHSGSTYPETQYF.

This clonotype showed up just a few times. This chain joins TRBV7-2 and TRBJ1-2; D uncertain. CDR1 and CDR2 (germline): SGHTA, FQGNSA. The CDR3 has 12 residues. Trimming stripped 3 bases from V and 4 bases from J, with 6 bases between. CDR3 in DNA: TGTGCCAGCAGCTTCGACACCTATGGCTACACCTTC. Protein: CASSFDTYGYTF.

The V call is TRBV19, the J call TRBJ1-5, with D uncertain. The V end lost 3 bases, the J end lost 3 bases, and 6 bases lay between the germline ends. The CDR3 loop spans 13 amino acids. Germline V CDR1 and CDR2: LNHDA, SQIVND (reference sequence). CDR3 coding DNA: TGTGCCAGTAGTATCTCTACCAATCAGCCCCAGCATTTT. Protein: CASSISTNQPQHF. The full variable domain, completed using reference TRBV19 and TRBJ1-5, is DGGITQSPKYLFRKEGQNVTLSCEQNLNHDAMYWYRQDPGQGLRLIYYSQIVNDFQKGDIAEGYSVSREKKESFPLTVTSAQKNPTAFYLCASSISTNQPQHFGDGTRLSIL.

As concerns this clonotype: A much bigger clone sits one base away, suggesting this may be a read error. The gene calls are TRBV7-9 and TRBJ2-3, with D unresolved. This CDR3 has 13 residues. Trimming cost V 5 bases and J 0 bases, with 6 bases left between them. Germline V gene lookup returns CDR1 SEHNR and CDR2 FQNEAQ (reference sequence). The CDR3 is CASSRLSTDTQYF. CDR3 DNA: TGTGCCAGCAGCCGCCTGAGCACAGATACGCAGTATTTT. Using reference TRBV7-9 and TRBJ2-3 for the parts outside the CDR3, the full variable domain is DTGVSQNPRHKITKRGQNVTFRCDPISEHNRLYWYRQTLGQGPEFLTYFQNEAQLEKSRLLSDRFSAERPKGSFSTLEIQRTEQGDSAMYLCASSRLSTDTQYFGPGTRLTVL.

The CDR3 protein is CASSYDKYNEQFF. The CDR3 region has the DNA TGTGCCAGCAGTTACGACAAGTACAATGAGCAGTTCTTC. The rearrangement uses TRBV7-9 and TRBJ2-1; D is ambiguous. The ends were cut back, 6 bases at V and 4 bases at J, with 10 bases in the middle. Looked up from germline, CDR1 is SEHNR and CDR2 is FQNEAQ (reference sequence). This CDR3 region has 13 residues.

The V gene is TRBV14, the J gene TRBJ2-1; D is unresolved. Deletions cut 2 bases from V and 10 bases from J, with 12 bases between. Germline V gene data show CDR1 as SGHDN and CDR2 as FVKESK. The CDR3 sequence is 13 residues long. The CDR3 loop is CASSQLASSEQFF. The CDR3 nucleotides read TGTGCCAGCAGCCAATTAGCCAGCAGCGAGCAGTTCTTC.

This clonotype was observed at least ten times. The chain employs TRBV7-2 and TRBJ2-4; D call uncertain. The ends were cut back, 6 bases at V and 3 bases at J, with 9 bases in the middle. This CDR3 contains 13 residues. Looked up from germline, CDR1 is SGHTA and CDR2 is FQGNSA. DNA of the CDR3: TGTGCCAGCAGAGATTCGAGCAAAAACATTCAGTACTTC. It specifies CASRDSSKNIQYF.

The gene calls are TRBV4-2 and TRBJ2-7; TRBD2 matches 8 bases. CDR1 is LGHNA, CDR2 YNFKEQ, per germline. J was trimmed by 2 bases and V by 4 bases; bases with no gene match: 13. The CDR3 sequence is 17 residues long. The CDR3 nucleotides read TGTGCCAGCAGCCCAGGCGGGCGGGGGGCCATCCCCTACGAGCAGTACTTC. It is translated as CASSPGGRGAIPYEQYF.

This chain uses TRBV20-1 with TRBJ2-2; 13 bases align to TRBD2. The ends lost 6 bases at V and 1 base at J; junction bases unmatched: 11. This CDR3 spans 18 amino acids. Germline CDR1 reads DFQATT; CDR2 reads SNEGSKA (reference sequence). The CDR3 DNA reads TGCAGTGCCCTCCAGACTAGCGGGAGGATCAGGAACACCGGGGAGCTGTTTTTT. Translation gives CSALQTSGRIRNTGELFF.

The table lists this clonotype with a few counts. The chain recombines TRBV10-3 with TRBJ1-2; maybe TRBD1 (6 bases). Germline V CDR1 and CDR2: ENHRY, SYGVKD. V lost 4 bases and J lost 2, with 14 bases in between. This CDR3 is built from 15 residues. CDR3 nucleotides: TGTGCCATCAGTGGGGGCAGGGGTTTGAACTATGGCTACACCTTC. Encoded protein: CAISGGRGLNYGYTF.

This clonotype turned up a few times. The chain couples TRBV5-1 to TRBJ1-1; TRBD1 might be the D (6 bases). The CDR3 has 14 residues. The ends were cut back, 4 bases at V and 0 bases at J, with 10 bases in the middle. The germline V gene has CDR1 SGHRS and CDR2 YFSETQ. The CDR3 coding sequence is TGCGCCAGCAGCCCAGGGGCCCTGAACACTGAAGCTTTCTTT. It encodes CASSPGALNTEAFF. The full variable domain, completed using reference TRBV5-1 and TRBJ1-1, is KAGVTQTPRYLIKTRGQQVTLSCSPISGHRSVSWYQQTPGQGLQFLFEYFSETQRNKGNFPGRFSGRQFSNSRSEMNVSTLELGDSALYLCASSPGALNTEAFFGQGTRLTVV.

This clonotype was picked up many times. V and J are TRBV11-2 and TRBJ2-5; D is unresolved. V lost 4 bases and J 2 bases, leaving 8 bases between the germline ends. The CDR3 runs 13 residues. The germline CDR1 and CDR2 sequences are SGHAT and FQNNGV. Here the CDR3 reads CASSYRVQETQYF. CDR3 DNA sequence: TGTGCCAGCAGCTACCGGGTACAAGAGACCCAGTACTTC. Supplemented by reference TRBV11-2 and TRBJ2-5, the full variable domain reads EAGVAQSPRYKIIEKRQSVAFWCNPISGHATLYWYQQILGQGPKLLIQFQNNGVVDDSQLPKDRFSAERLKGVDSTLKIQPAKLEDSAVYLCASSYRVQETQYFGPGTRLLVL.

The chain couples TRBV12-3 or TRBV12-4 to TRBJ1-2, with unresolved D. This CDR3 comprises 14 residues. Trimming took off 6 bases at V and 0 bases at J, with 11 bases between the two ends. The CDR3 loop reads CASSPPPPNYGYTF. The CDR3 region has the DNA TGTGCCAGCAGCCCCCCCCCCCCTAACTATGGCTACACCTTC.

Many counts were recorded for this clonotype. The genes are TRBV28 and TRBJ2-2, with a weak D call TRBD1 (6 bases). V dropped 6 bases and J dropped 4 bases, with 15 bases sitting between them. Looked up from germline, CDR1 is MDHEN and CDR2 is SYDVKM. The CDR3 runs to 15 residues. CDR3 protein: CASSLLTGSTGELFF. As DNA, the CDR3 is TGTGCCAGCAGCCTTCTAACAGGGTCCACCGGGGAGCTGTTTTTT.

The CDR3: CASSFGGGPETQYF. In DNA, the CDR3 is TGCGCCAGCAGCTTCGGCGGGGGCCCAGAGACCCAGTACTTC. The J gene is TRBJ2-5, the V gene TRBV5-1, with D possibly matching TRBD2 (7 bases). The germline CDR1 and CDR2 sequences are SGHRS and YFSETQ. The length of the CDR3 is 14 residues. Between the trimmed V and J ends, which lost 2 bases and 4 bases, there was a span of 12 bases.

This clonotype was seen at least ten times. The chain uses TRBV2 and TRBJ1-1; TRBD1 agrees at 8 bases. Germline assignment: CDR1 SNHLY and CDR2 FYNNEI. The CDR3 is 15 residues long. V lost 8 bases and J lost 5; bases outside the gene matches: 13. CDR3 protein: CASRTRGLAGTEAFF. The CDR3 DNA is TGTGCCAGCCGCACCAGGGGGCTAGCGGGGACTGAAGCTTTCTTT.

The rearrangement links TRBV19 to TRBJ2-5, with TRBD2 matching over 8 bases. Germline CDR1 is LNHDA and CDR2 is SQIVND (reference sequence). This CDR3 contains 17 residues. Trimming took 5 bases from V and 5 from J; bases not matched to a gene: 16. CDR3 region: CASSRFRASGSSETQYF. As DNA, the CDR3 is TGTGCCAGTAGTCGTTTTAGGGCGAGCGGGAGCTCGGAGACCCAGTACTTC.

The genes are TRBV29-1 and TRBJ1-5; perhaps TRBD1 as D (5 bases). The germline gives CDR1 SQVTM, CDR2 ANQGSEA. Trimming removed 4 bases at V and 4 bases at J, with 11 bases between. The CDR3 runs to 13 residues. The CDR3 nucleotides are TGCAGCGTTGGACCGGGGCGAAATCAGCCCCAGCATTTT. Translating gives CSVGPGRNQPQHF.

This clonotype was counted ten times or more. The chain links TRBV5-1 to TRBJ2-7, with D tentatively TRBD2 (5 bases). The CDR3 has 13 amino acids. From germline, CDR1 is SGHRS and CDR2 YFSETQ. The germline V and J ends were trimmed by 5 bases and 0 bases, with 9 bases remaining between them. As DNA, the CDR3 is TGCGCCAGCAGTGACTACCCCTCCTACGAGCAGTACTTC. It encodes CASSDYPSYEQYF.

This clonotype has just a few counts. This may arise from a read error, as a much more abundant clone is one base away. The chain recombines TRBV2 with TRBJ1-1, with D uncertain. The CDR3 is 14 residues long. From germline, CDR1 is SNHLY and CDR2 FYNNEI. V shed 5 bases and J shed 0 bases, with 10 bases lying between them. The CDR3 region is CASSSQALNTEAFF. For the CDR3, the DNA is TGTGCCAGCAGTTCCCAGGCTTTGAACACTGAAGCTTTCTTT.